One and the same sample provided the 21 T cell receptor beta chains below, sequenced in a study of T cell changes during pregnancy in multiple sclerosis. Clones were sequenced by immunoSEQ multiplex PCR, and TCRdb holds only the in-frame ones, with some missing. The sample includes some 77,000 clones, around 94% seen only once; the top ten take roughly 0.21%. Sequenced material: CD4+ T cells from peripheral blood mononuclear cells, taken before pregnancy. Source of these receptors: a female donor with multiple sclerosis, enrolled in a pregnancy study.

The CDR3 DNA follows: TGTGCCTGGACGGGGAGGGCCCTCTCTGGAAACACCATATATTTT. Protein: CAWTGRALSGNTIYF. The rearrangement uses TRBV30 and TRBJ1-3, with no clear D. This CDR3 has 15 amino acids. The germline CDR1 and CDR2 sequences are GTSNPN and SVGIG (reference sequence). V shed 4 bases and J shed 0 bases, with 13 bases lying between them. Full variable domain (missing parts from reference TRBV30 and TRBJ1-3): SQTIHQWPATLVQPVGSPLSLECTVEGTSNPNLYWYRQAAGRGLQLLFYSVGIGQISSEVPQNLSASRPQDRQFILSSKKLLLSDSGFYLCAWTGRALSGNTIYFGEGSWLTVV.

The gene calls are TRBV19 and TRBJ1-2; no firm D call. Germline CDR1 reads LNHDA; CDR2 reads SQIVND (reference sequence). V lost 4 bases and J lost 1, with 7 bases in between. The CDR3 has 13 amino acids. The CDR3 bases are TGTGCCAGTAGTACCGGTAATAACTATGGCTACACCTTC. It translates to CASSTGNNYGYTF.

The gene calls are TRBV5-4 and TRBJ2-7; 8 bases fit TRBD2. The CDR3 extends over 14 amino acids. Germline V gene lookup returns CDR1 SGHNT and CDR2 YYREEE (reference sequence). Losses at the gene ends were 3 bases for V and 2 bases for J; bases not matched to a gene: 4. The CDR3 DNA follows: TGTGCCAGCAGCTCCCCGGGAGGGGCCTACGAGCAGTACTTC. The encoded protein is CASSSPGGAYEQYF.

The chain recombines TRBV15 with TRBJ1-5; unclear D gene. Germline CDR1 and CDR2: LNHNV and YYDKDF (reference sequence). The CDR3 has 14 amino acids. Trimming took 0 bases from V and 5 from J, leaving 8 bases between them. For the CDR3, the DNA is TGTGCCACCAGCAGAGATAGTGGGCATCAGCCCCAGCATTTT. Translating gives CATSRDSGHQPQHF. The variable domain in full, completed from reference TRBV15 and TRBJ1-5, reads DAMVIQNPRYQVTQFGKPVTLSCSQTLNHNVMYWYQQKSSQAPKLLFHYYDKDFNNEADTPDNFQSRRPNTSFCFLDIRSPGLGDTAMYLCATSRDSGHQPQHFGDGTRLSIL.

The chain's CDR3 is CASSQEVTGSSGNTIYF. The CDR3 DNA reads TGTGCCAGCAGCCAAGAGGTGACAGGGAGCTCTGGAAACACCATATATTTT. J is TRBJ1-3 and V is TRBV4-2; 7 bases fit TRBD1. There are 17 residues in the CDR3. The ends lost 0 bases at V and 0 bases at J; junction bases unmatched: 5. Germline CDR1 reads LGHNA; CDR2 reads YNFKEQ.

The V gene is TRBV29-1, the J gene TRBJ2-7; 7 positions match TRBD1. This CDR3 spans 12 amino acids. Germline V lookup: CDR1 SQVTM, CDR2 ANQGSEA. V lost 5 bases to trimming and J lost 7 bases; unmatched junction nucleotides: 8. CDR3 bases: TGCAGCGTTAAAAGGGGGCAAGGGGAGCAGTACTTC. Residues: CSVKRGQGEQYF.

V is TRBV14 and J is TRBJ2-7, with 14 bases that match TRBD2. With 4 bases clipped from V and 4 bases from J, the junction kept 6 bases outside the gene matches. Germline CDR1 SGHDN, CDR2 FVKESK. The CDR3 totals 16 residues. DNA of the CDR3: TGTGCCAGCAGCCCTCCGGGACTAGCGGGAGAGTACGAGCAGTACTTC. Protein sequence: CASSPPGLAGEYEQYF. Variable domain in full (rest from reference TRBV14 and TRBJ2-7): EAGVTQFPSHSVIEKGQTVTLRCDPISGHDNLYWYRRVMGKEIKFLLHFVKESKQDESGMPNNRFLAERTGGTYSTLKVQPAELEDSGVYFCASSPPGLAGEYEQYFGPGTRLTVT.

The CDR3, as DNA: TGTGCCAGCAGCCAAGAGAGGTCCGGCAGAGCAAGACAGTTCTTC. Translated, it gives CASSQERSGRARQFF. The chain combines TRBV4-2 with TRBJ2-1; D ambiguous. Trimming removed 0 bases at V and 13 bases at J, with 19 bases between. Germline V CDR1 and CDR2: LGHNA, YNFKEQ. This CDR3 region has 15 residues.

The gene calls are TRBV19 and TRBJ2-7; 9 positions agree with TRBD1. J was trimmed by 0 bases and V by 4 bases; bases with no gene match: 7. The CDR3 is 16 residues long. Germline-derived CDR1 and CDR2 are LNHDA and SQIVND (reference sequence). The CDR3 bases are TGTGCCAGTAGTAGGGGAGGACAGGGGATCTCCTACGAGCAGTACTTC. This sequence encodes CASSRGGQGISYEQYF.

The rearrangement links TRBV4-1 to TRBJ2-5; the match to TRBD2 covers 7 bases. J lost 5 bases, V lost 0 bases, and 9 bases had no gene match. Per germline, CDR1 MGHRA and CDR2 YSYEKL. The CDR3 has 16 amino acids. The CDR3 is CASSQDLGGRVETQYF. CDR3 bases: TGCGCCAGCAGCCAAGATCTTGGCGGGAGAGTTGAGACCCAGTACTTC.

The CDR3 loop is CSVGLLMSTDTQYF. CDR3 DNA sequence: TGCAGCGTTGGGTTGCTGATGAGTACAGATACGCAGTATTTT. The chain uses TRBV29-1 and TRBJ2-3; D unresolved. The V and J ends lost 4 bases and 3 bases respectively, with 14 bases between them. The CDR3 loop spans 14 amino acids. Germline CDR1 reads SQVTM; CDR2 reads ANQGSEA.

V usage is TRBV14 and J usage is TRBJ1-3; 8 bases map to TRBD1. The V gene end was trimmed by 5 bases and the J gene end by 0 bases; junction bases not matched to a gene: 9. This CDR3 region has 17 residues. Germline V gene lookup returns CDR1 SGHDN and CDR2 FVKESK. CDR3 nucleotides: TGTGCCAGCAGCGCGTGGACAGGGTTTTCCTCTGGAAACACCATATATTTT. It specifies CASSAWTGFSSGNTIYF.

This chain joins TRBV4-2 and TRBJ2-3; D perhaps matches TRBD1 (6 bases). The V gene's germline CDR1 is LGHNA and CDR2 YNFKEQ. This CDR3 contains 14 residues. V was cut by 6 bases and J by 2 bases, with 12 bases left in between. CDR3 protein: CASRPGQNTDTQYF. The DNA of the CDR3 is TGTGCCAGCAGACCAGGACAGAACACAGATACGCAGTATTTT.

The chain combines TRBV29-1 with TRBJ2-7; 7 positions match TRBD1. CDR3 length: 13 residues. V lost 5 bases to trimming and J lost 2 bases; unmatched junction nucleotides: 6. CDR1 SQVTM and CDR2 ANQGSEA come from the germline V gene. The CDR3 region has the DNA TGCAGCGTTATGGGGCAGGGGGCCTACGAGCAGTACTTC. This sequence encodes CSVMGQGAYEQYF.

The CDR3 reads CASSLSRGQGGKLFF. For the CDR3, the DNA is TGTGCCAGCAGTTTATCGCGGGGACAGGGGGGGAAACTGTTTTTT. The V call is TRBV28, the J call TRBJ1-4; TRBD1 matches 11 bases. V trimming: 1 base; J trimming: 11 bases; junction bases outside the gene matches: 6. CDR1 and CDR2 from the germline V gene are MDHEN and SYDVKM. This CDR3 region has 15 residues.

This sequence joins TRBV5-4 and TRBJ1-1, with unresolved D. Germline lookup yields CDR1 SGHNT and CDR2 YYREEE (reference sequence). The CDR3 has 13 residues. V was cut by 0 bases and J by 5 bases, with 8 bases left in between. The chain's CDR3 is CASSLVTGTEAFF. The DNA of the CDR3 is TGTGCCAGCAGCTTGGTAACGGGGACTGAAGCTTTCTTT.

The chain employs TRBV7-8 and TRBJ1-1; D unclear. With 2 bases removed from V and 4 bases from J, the gap between germline ends came to 20 bases. The CDR3 runs 17 residues. The germline V gene encodes CDR1 SGHVS and CDR2 FQNEAQ. CDR3 coding DNA: TGTGCCAGCAGCTTAATGGCCTTAGGAAGGGCGGGCACTGAAGCTTTCTTT. This translates into CASSLMALGRAGTEAFF.

The rearrangement uses TRBV5-6 and TRBJ1-1; D is undetermined. The V end was cut by 1 base, the J end by 4 bases, with 11 bases between. CDR3 length: 14 amino acids. CDR1 is SGHDT, CDR2 YYEEEE, per germline. CDR3 loop: CASSLSPGSTEAFF. As DNA, the CDR3 is TGTGCCAGCAGCTTGTCGCCAGGAAGCACTGAAGCTTTCTTT.

The rearrangement links TRBV9 to TRBJ1-4, with no clear D. The CDR3 runs 15 residues. Germline assignment: CDR1 SGDLS and CDR2 YYNGEE. Between the trimmed V and J ends, which lost 3 bases and 4 bases, there was a span of 13 bases. The CDR3: CASSAVTGDNEKLFF. CDR3 DNA: TGTGCCAGCAGCGCTGTCACCGGAGATAATGAAAAACTGTTTTTT.

The chain recombines TRBV10-3 with TRBJ2-1, with TRBD2 matching over 10 bases. The CDR3 is 15 residues long. Looked up from germline, CDR1 is ENHRY and CDR2 is SYGVKD. V was clipped by 4 bases and J by 5 bases; unmatched bases: 5. The CDR3 bases are TGTGCCATCAGTGTATTAGCGGGAGGTAACAATGAGCAGTTCTTC. The encoded protein is CAISVLAGGNNEQFF.

The chain combines TRBV7-5 with TRBJ1-5; the table's D call, TRBD1, has no DNA check behind it. TRBV7-5 corresponds to a pseudogene. CDR3 length: 16 residues. The chain's CDR3 is CVRSCPTGYSNQPQHF. CDR3 bases: TGTGTCAGAAGCTGTCCGACAGGGTATAGCAATCAGCCCCAGCATTTT.